The rows below give T cell receptor beta chains drawn from one sample of a study of OX40 agonist ivuxolimab in advanced cancers. Clones were read by immunoSEQ multiplex PCR, and TCRdb kept only the in-frame ones, dropping some. The sample lists roughly 74,000 clones, 92% occurring once. Sequencing used CD4+ or CD8+ T cells sorted from blood, obtained in a trial of the OX40 agonist ivuxolimab. These receptors were collected from an adult with an advanced solid tumor such as melanoma, head and neck, liver or kidney cancer. Both conserved end residues are part of each CDR3. The order of the fields is V gene, clone size, D gene, J gene, CDR3 DNA, CDR3 protein. A D gene is named only where the DNA matches it firmly. Expanded clones get a size class; other rows say once, few or many, or leave the size out.

v_gene: TRBV27
abundance: -
d_gene: -
j_gene: TRBJ2-2
CDR3nt: TGTGCCAGCCTTGGGGGAGAGGCCTTTTCCACCGGGGAGCTGTTTTTT
CDR3aa: CASLGGEAFSTGELFF

v_gene: TRBV19
abundance: medium-sized
d_gene: -
j_gene: TRBJ1-4
CDR3nt: TGTGCCAGTAGTATGGGACATGAAAAACTGTTTTTT
CDR3aa: CASSMGHEKLFF

v_gene: TRBV7-7
abundance: -
d_gene: -
j_gene: TRBJ2-5
CDR3nt: TGTGCCAGCAGCCCGGGGCGCTCGATGGAGACCCAGTACTTC
CDR3aa: CASSPGRSMETQYF

v_gene: TRBV27
abundance: -
d_gene: TRBD1
j_gene: TRBJ2-7
CDR3nt: TGTGCCAGCAGTTTCTTCCCCCCGCAGGGGGCCCAATCCTACGAGCAGTACTTC
CDR3aa: CASSFFPPQGAQSYEQYF

v_gene: TRBV7-6
abundance: -
d_gene: -
j_gene: TRBJ1-5
CDR3nt: TGTGCCAGCAATGGGGGAGATGGTCAGCCCCAGCATTTT
CDR3aa: CASNGGDGQPQHF

v_gene: TRBV19
abundance: -
d_gene: TRBD1
j_gene: TRBJ1-2
CDR3nt: TGTGCCAGTAGTATAGCCGGGACAGGGTGGAATGGCTACACCTTC
CDR3aa: CASSIAGTGWNGYTF

v_gene: TRBV30
abundance: -
d_gene: TRBD1
j_gene: TRBJ1-1
CDR3nt: TGTGCCTGGAGTGTGTACAGGGGGGGGACTGAAGCTTTCTTT
CDR3aa: CAWSVYRGGTEAFF

v_gene: TRBV2
abundance: -
d_gene: -
j_gene: TRBJ1-1
CDR3nt: TGTGCCAGCAGTGAAAGTCCGGGAGTAAACACTGAAGCTTTCTTT
CDR3aa: CASSESPGVNTEAFF

v_gene: TRBV4-1
abundance: -
d_gene: TRBD2
j_gene: TRBJ2-7
CDR3nt: TGCGCCAGCAGCCAGGCCTCGGGGGGGAGCTCCTACGAGCAGTACTTC
CDR3aa: CASSQASGGSSYEQYF

v_gene: TRBV6-1
abundance: -
d_gene: -
j_gene: TRBJ2-2
CDR3nt: TGTGCCAGCAGTGCTAATAGCGGTTACACCGGGGAGCTGTTTTTT
CDR3aa: CASSANSGYTGELFF

v_gene: TRBV5-6
abundance: once
d_gene: TRBD1
j_gene: TRBJ2-7
CDR3nt: TGTGCCAGCAGCTTTGGGACAGGGCCCTACGAGCAGTACTTC
CDR3aa: CASSFGTGPYEQYF

v_gene: TRBV30
abundance: -
d_gene: TRBD2
j_gene: TRBJ2-1
CDR3nt: TGTGCCTGGAGTAAACTAGCGGGGGGCTCCTACAATGAGCAGTTCTTC
CDR3aa: CAWSKLAGGSYNEQFF

v_gene: TRBV6-1
abundance: -
d_gene: -
j_gene: TRBJ1-1
CDR3nt: TGTGCCAGCAGTGAAGCACGTGTAGGCCCGAACACTGAAGCTTTCTTT
CDR3aa: CASSEARVGPNTEAFF

v_gene: TRBV6-4
abundance: -
d_gene: -
j_gene: TRBJ2-1
CDR3nt: TGTGCCAGCAGTCCTTCCAGCTCCTACAATGAGCAGTTCTTC
CDR3aa: CASSPSSSYNEQFF

v_gene: TRBV5-8
abundance: -
d_gene: -
j_gene: TRBJ2-1
CDR3nt: TGTGCCAGCAGCCGGGGGTGGAATGAGCAGTTCTTC
CDR3aa: CASSRGWNEQFF

v_gene: TRBV7-8
abundance: -
d_gene: -
j_gene: TRBJ2-7
CDR3nt: TGTGCCAGCAGCTTAGGTTCCTACGAGCAGTACTTC
CDR3aa: CASSLGSYEQYF

v_gene: TRBV9
abundance: -
d_gene: TRBD2
j_gene: TRBJ2-1
CDR3nt: TGTGCCAGCAGCACCCTAGCGGGGGGACCTCGGCAGGAGCAGTTCTTC
CDR3aa: CASSTLAGGPRQEQFF

v_gene: TRBV4-3
abundance: -
d_gene: TRBD2
j_gene: TRBJ2-1
CDR3nt: TGCGCCAGCAGCCAAGGTCCGGGACTAGCGGGGGGGCCGGAGTACAATGAGCAGTTCTTC
CDR3aa: CASSQGPGLAGGPEYNEQFF

v_gene: TRBV27
abundance: -
d_gene: TRBD2
j_gene: TRBJ2-1
CDR3nt: TGTGCCAGCAGTTTATTGTCCAGCGGGGGGAACAATGAGCAGTTCTTC
CDR3aa: CASSLLSSGGNNEQFF

v_gene: TRBV5-1
abundance: -
d_gene: -
j_gene: TRBJ1-6
CDR3nt: TGCGCCAGCAGCTTGGAGAGCTTAGGGCCGCTGAGCTCCTATAATTCACCCCTCCACTTT
CDR3aa: CASSLESLGPLSSYNSPLHF

v_gene: TRBV27
abundance: -
d_gene: TRBD1
j_gene: TRBJ2-2
CDR3nt: TGTGCCAGCATCCCGGGACAGGGCACCGGGGAGCTGTTTTTT
CDR3aa: CASIPGQGTGELFF

v_gene: TRBV5-4
abundance: -
d_gene: TRBD2
j_gene: TRBJ2-3
CDR3nt: TGTGCCAGCAGCCCGCCGGGACTAGCGACAGATACGCAGTATTTT
CDR3aa: CASSPPGLATDTQYF

v_gene: TRBV27
abundance: once
d_gene: -
j_gene: TRBJ2-7
CDR3nt: TGTGCCAGCAGTTTAACCGGGACCCAAAGAGAGCAGTACTTC
CDR3aa: CASSLTGTQREQYF

v_gene: TRBV7-9
abundance: -
d_gene: -
j_gene: TRBJ2-7
CDR3nt: TGTGCCAGCAGCGCGACCCAAAGCTCCTACGAGCAGTACTTC
CDR3aa: CASSATQSSYEQYF